One sample yielded the 4 T cell receptor beta chains listed below, sequenced in a study of beta chain features in type 1 diabetes. Expressed TCRB transcripts were sequenced because the isolated RNA had all been reverse transcribed beforehand. This table comes from immunoSEQ multiplex PCR, and its TCRdb copy is limited to in-frame clones, with some not included. This table holds approximately 200,000 clones, 9.6% found once. Sequencing was done on a sample of naive CD4+ T cells from blood. The receptors shown here come from a woman aged 18 to 35 in good health.

In regard to this clone: In the same sample, other DNA sequences code for this CDR3. DNA for the CDR3: TGTGCCAGCAGTTCCCCAGGGGGCAATCAGCCCCAGCATTTT. It encodes CASSSPGGNQPQHF. The chain joins TRBV28 to TRBJ1-5; D is perhaps TRBD1 (6 bases). V was pared by 4 bases and J by 2 bases, with 9 bases between. The germline V gene encodes CDR1 MDHEN and CDR2 SYDVKM. The CDR3 runs to 14 residues.

V and J are TRBV5-5 and TRBJ2-5; the match to TRBD1 covers 7 bases. CDR1 is SGHKS, CDR2 YYEKEE, per germline (reference sequence). The CDR3 is 14 residues long. V shed 4 bases and J 2 bases; nucleotides not matched to a gene: 5. The CDR3 spells CASSRTGAQETQYF. For the CDR3, the DNA is TGTGCCAGCAGCCGGACAGGAGCACAAGAGACCCAGTACTTC.

The rearrangement uses TRBV5-6 and TRBJ2-3; 13 bases align to TRBD2. The CDR3 runs to 15 residues. Losses at the gene ends were 0 bases for V and 5 bases for J; bases not matched to a gene: 0. CDR1 and CDR2 from the germline V gene are SGHDT and YYEEEE. CDR3 in amino acids: CASSLGLAGGDTQYF. DNA for the CDR3: TGTGCCAGCAGCTTGGGACTAGCGGGAGGAGATACGCAGTATTTT.

This clone came up a few times. The chain carries TRBV5-6 and TRBJ1-2, with TRBD1 identical over 7 bases. This CDR3 is 16 amino acids long. Germline loops: CDR1 SGHDT, CDR2 YYEEEE. V gave up 0 bases and J gave up 1 base; unmatched junction bases: 6. The CDR3 loop is CASSLDRGSFNYGYTF. In DNA, the CDR3 is TGTGCCAGCAGCTTGGACAGGGGAAGTTTTAACTATGGCTACACCTTC.